The 32 T cell receptor beta chains below come from one sample, sequenced in a study of T cell repertoires in cytomegalovirus infection. Each CDR3 protein gets one entry after TCRdb re-called the reads with MiXCR. Among hundreds of thousands of distinct CDR3 sequences, approximately 33% were seen once, and the ten largest hold 13%. For these receptors, no antigen is known. The sample in question was cultured CD8+ T cells from PBMCs, obtained from culture after CMV antigen stimulation. Receptor source: a human donor in good health (CMV status not recorded). Some clones in this sample may be carry-over from other donors' samples.

The chain recombines TRBV7-9 with TRBJ1-2; no reliable D call. V was cut by 5 bases and J by 3 bases, with 16 bases left in between. This CDR3 has 15 residues. CDR1 and CDR2 from the germline V gene are SEHNR and FQNEAQ (reference sequence). The DNA for the CDR3 is TGTGCCAGCAGCCAAGTGGTCGGCCTTGACTATGGCTACACCTTC. Its protein product is CASSQVVGLDYGYTF.

The chain employs TRBV19 and TRBJ2-7; D might be TRBD1 (5 bases). The CDR3 sequence is 14 residues long. CDR1 and CDR2 (germline): LNHDA, SQIVND (reference sequence). The V gene lost 5 bases and the J gene lost 0 bases, with 11 bases spanning the gap. The CDR3, as DNA: TGTGCCAGTAGTCCCCGACAGTTCTCCTACGAGCAGTACTTC. It specifies CASSPRQFSYEQYF.

This clonotype showed up just a few times. The V and J genes are TRBV7-9 and TRBJ2-2, with 8 bases lining up with TRBD2. The CDR3 extends over 16 amino acids. Germline V gives CDR1 SEHNR, CDR2 FQNEAQ (reference sequence). V gave up 3 bases and J gave up 3 bases; unmatched junction bases: 6. CDR3 in amino acids: CASSLPRGADTGELFF. CDR3 coding DNA: TGTGCCAGCAGCTTGCCGCGGGGGGCCGACACCGGGGAGCTGTTTTTT. Variable domain in full (rest from reference TRBV7-9 and TRBJ2-2): DTGVSQNPRHKITKRGQNVTFRCDPISEHNRLYWYRQTLGQGPEFLTYFQNEAQLEKSRLLSDRFSAERPKGSFSTLEIQRTEQGDSAMYLCASSLPRGADTGELFFGEGSRLTVL.

The sample holds a few counts of this clonotype. V usage is TRBV7-9 and J usage is TRBJ1-5; the match to TRBD1 covers 7 bases. Germline CDR1 SEHNR, CDR2 FQNEAQ (reference sequence). J gave up 0 bases and V 5 bases, and 4 bases lay outside the gene matches. CDR3 length: 15 amino acids. The CDR3 DNA reads as TGTGCCAGCAGCGACACAGGGGATAGCAATCAGCCCCAGCATTTT. This encodes CASSDTGDSNQPQHF.

This chain uses TRBV12-3 or TRBV12-4 with TRBJ2-7, with TRBD1 matching over 7 bases. V gave up 3 bases and J gave up 0 bases; unmatched junction bases: 2. The length of the CDR3 is 14 residues. The CDR3 DNA is TGTGCCAGCAGTTTGACAGGGTTCTCCTACGAGCAGTACGTC. It translates to CASSLTGFSYEQYV.

This clonotype was seen repeatedly, ten times or more. The V and J genes are TRBV6-1 and TRBJ1-6; TRBD1 agrees at 9 bases. CDR3 length: 14 amino acids. The V and J ends lost 4 bases and 7 bases, in that order; junction bases with no gene match: 2. In germline, CDR1 is MNHNS, CDR2 SASEGT. The CDR3: CASSVGQGNSPLHF. The CDR3 DNA reads TGTGCCAGCAGTGTCGGACAGGGGAATTCACCCCTCCACTTT.

To note about this clonotype: At one of its ends the junction is not consistent with the germline gene, which may arise from a read error. The chain combines TRBV7-4 with TRBJ1-5, with D uncertain. CDR1 and CDR2 (germline): SGHVT, SQSDAQ. The CDR3 has 15 amino acids. The CDR3 DNA reads as TGTTCCAGCAGCTTAGAGGAGGCCCCTAATCAGCCCCAGCATTTT. Translated, it gives CSSSLEEAPNQPQHF.

This clonotype was observed a single time. At one end, the junction sequence differs from germline, possibly due to a read error. V gene TRBV7-6 combines with J gene TRBJ1-2, with 7 bases aligning to TRBD1. The CDR3 contains 14 residues. Germline lookup yields CDR1 SGHVS and CDR2 FNYEAQ. DNA for the CDR3: TGTGCCAACAGCCGCGGACAGGATAACTATGGCTACACCTTC. Translating gives CANSRGQDNYGYTF.

As to this clonotype: A junction boundary mismatches the germline segment, possibly from a read error. The chain's CDR3 is CASSSITGRNQSQHF. CDR3 DNA sequence: TGTGCCAGCAGTTCCATCACAGGGCGCAATCAGTCCCAGCATTTT. This rearrangement joins TRBV27 to TRBJ1-5; D might be TRBD1 (6 bases). The CDR3 has 15 amino acids. Looked up from germline, CDR1 is MNHEY and CDR2 is SMNVEV (reference sequence).

The J gene is TRBJ2-7, the V gene TRBV5-6; no reliable D call. This CDR3 region has 11 residues. Germline values: CDR1 SGHDT, CDR2 YYEEEE. Trimming took 4 bases from V and 5 from J, leaving 7 bases between them. CDR3 amino acids: CASSLWDEQYV. DNA of the CDR3: TGTGCCAGCAGCCTATGGGACGAGCAGTACGTC.

The V and J genes are TRBV23-1 and TRBJ2-1; D could derive from TRBD1 or TRBD2 (6 bases each). TRBV23-1 is treated as an ORF (open reading frame) with a function not yet certain. Trimming pared 0 bases from V and 7 bases from J, leaving 16 bases between. The CDR3 sequence is 16 residues long. This chain's CDR3 is CASSQSGGGGGNEQFF. CDR3 nucleotide sequence: TGCGCCAGCAGTCAATCAGGGGGAGGTGGAGGAAATGAGCAGTTCTTC.

V usage is TRBV25-1 and J usage is TRBJ1-5, with unresolved D. Trimming took 1 base from V and 4 from J, leaving 5 bases between them. The germline CDR1 and CDR2 sequences are MGHDK and SYGVNS. This CDR3 contains 13 residues. Written as DNA, the CDR3 is TGTGCCAGCAGTGAATTTGGAAATCAGCCCCAGCATTTT. Its protein product is CASSEFGNQPQHF.

This sequence joins TRBV29-1 and TRBJ2-1; 8 bases fit TRBD1. Germline V CDR1 and CDR2: SQVTM, ANQGSEA. The CDR3 sequence is 16 residues long. Losses at the gene ends were 3 bases for V and 8 bases for J; bases not matched to a gene: 15. The CDR3 sequence is CSVEIQGAGWADEQFF. The CDR3 DNA reads as TGCAGCGTTGAGATCCAGGGGGCGGGCTGGGCCGATGAGCAGTTCTTC.

This rearrangement joins TRBV10-3 to TRBJ2-7; 9 positions match TRBD1. This CDR3 has 20 amino acids. Per germline, CDR1 ENHRY and CDR2 SYGVKD. V dropped 3 bases and J dropped 0; count of bases not matched to a gene: 18. The CDR3 DNA sequence: TGTGCCATCAGTGACCCCGGTTCGGACAGGGGATATGAAACCTCCTACGAGCAGTACTTC. It codes for CAISDPGSDRGYETSYEQYF.

V is TRBV29-1 and J is TRBJ1-2; tentative D call: TRBD1 (5 bases). Germline CDR1 reads SQVTM; CDR2 reads ANQGSEA. The CDR3 runs to 14 residues. V shed 6 bases and J shed 3 bases, with 17 bases lying between them. DNA of the CDR3: TGCAGCGTCGAGGCCAGGGAAAGAGACTATGGCTACACCTTC. Protein: CSVEARERDYGYTF.

V and J are TRBV7-2 and TRBJ2-1; the D is unclear. Trimming shortened V by 4 bases and J by 9 bases, and 13 bases separated the two germline ends. Germline CDR1 SGHTA, CDR2 FQGNSA. The CDR3 consists of 13 residues. The CDR3: CASSSSQSVEQFF. CDR3 nucleotide sequence: TGTGCCAGCAGCTCGTCGCAATCAGTTGAGCAGTTCTTC.

The V and J genes are TRBV5-6 and TRBJ1-2; tentative D call: TRBD1 (5 bases). Trimming took off 1 base at V and 3 bases at J, with 13 bases between the two ends. Germline CDR1 is SGHDT and CDR2 is YYEEEE. The CDR3 sequence is 15 residues long. Here the CDR3 reads CASSLRTPRDYGYTF. The CDR3 DNA reads TGTGCCAGCAGCTTGAGGACACCCAGGGACTATGGCTACACCTTC.

This sequence joins TRBV24-1 and TRBJ1-2; TRBD1 agrees at 7 bases. Germline V lookup: CDR1 KGHDR, CDR2 SFDVKD. The CDR3 length is 15 residues. The junction had 7 bases not matched to a gene; V was cut back by 0 bases and J by 7 bases. The CDR3, as DNA: TGTGCCACCAGTGATTTGCACGCAGGGGGTTGTGGCTACACCTTC. This sequence encodes CATSDLHAGGCGYTF.

Only a few counts were recorded for this clonotype. The chain employs TRBV27 and TRBJ2-5; D gene uncertain. Germline lookup yields CDR1 MNHEY and CDR2 SMNVEV (reference sequence). Trimming removed 8 bases at V and 8 bases at J, with 9 bases between. This CDR3 is built from 10 residues. CDR3 nucleotide sequence: TGTGCCAGCGGATCCCCCACCCAGTACTTC. Its translation is CASGSPTQYF.

V and J are TRBV4-2 and TRBJ1-2; 7 nucleotides match TRBD1. Germline assignment: CDR1 LGHNA and CDR2 YNFKEQ. The V segment lost 1 base and the J segment 6 bases; nucleotides outside the gene matches: 5. The CDR3 is made up of 14 amino acids. The CDR3 protein is CASSQGSGGNGYTF. CDR3 DNA: TGTGCCAGCAGCCAAGGCTCAGGGGGAAATGGCTACACCTTC.

V and J are TRBV27 and TRBJ2-1; D is ambiguous. Germline V lookup: CDR1 MNHEY, CDR2 SMNVEV (reference sequence). The CDR3 spans 17 residues. Trimming removed 2 bases at V and 6 bases at J, with 20 bases between. The CDR3 spells CASSLTYVGQWINEQFF. CDR3 coding DNA: TGTGCCAGCAGTTTAACCTACGTCGGGCAGTGGATCAATGAGCAGTTCTTC.

The chain employs TRBV6-6 and TRBJ2-5; maybe TRBD2 (6 bases). Trimming shortened V by 6 bases and J by 4 bases, and 15 bases separated the two germline ends. The CDR3 loop spans 14 amino acids. From germline, CDR1 is MNHNY and CDR2 SVGAGI (reference sequence). The CDR3 region is CASRGVRGGETQYF. The CDR3 bases are TGTGCCAGCAGGGGGGTGCGGGGTGGAGAGACCCAGTACTTC.

This clonotype was picked up a small number of times. The chain uses TRBV15 and TRBJ1-5; TRBD1 is a possible D gene (5 bases). The V gene's germline CDR1 is LNHNV and CDR2 YYDKDF (reference sequence). This CDR3 is 16 amino acids long. V dropped 3 bases and J dropped 0 bases, with 12 bases sitting between them. CDR3 sequence reads: CATSSGAEPSNQPQHF. In DNA, the CDR3 is TGTGCCACCAGCAGTGGGGCAGAACCTAGCAATCAGCCCCAGCATTTT.

In its sample, this clonotype was seen a few times. The chain is built from TRBV27 and TRBJ2-3; no firm D call. Germline CDR1 reads MNHEY; CDR2 reads SMNVEV (reference sequence). The CDR3 covers 16 residues. Trimming left V 6 bases short and J 2 bases short, with 18 bases between. The DNA of the CDR3 is TGTGCCAGCAGAGACCGGATAGGCCTCTCCACAGATACGCAGTATTTT. It specifies CASRDRIGLSTDTQYF.

This clonotype was counted only a few times. This chain connects TRBV6-5 to TRBJ1-1; 7 bases line up with TRBD1. The germline gives CDR1 MNHEY, CDR2 SVGAGI. This CDR3 comprises 20 residues. V trimming: 5 bases; J trimming: 0 bases; junction bases outside the gene matches: 21. CDR3 amino acids: CASSRPPIGPGGRVNTEAFF. The CDR3 nucleotides read TGTGCCAGCAGTCGCCCCCCAATCGGTCCAGGGGGTCGGGTGAACACTGAAGCTTTCTTT.

V usage is TRBV20-1 and J usage is TRBJ2-2, with D maybe TRBD1 (8 bases). Germline CDR1 is DFQATT and CDR2 is SNEGSKA (reference sequence). The CDR3 runs 14 residues. The CDR3 DNA reads TGCAGCTTACAGGGGGAGGGAAACGCCGGGGAGCTGTTTTTT. Translated: CSLQGEGNAGELFF.

As concerns this clonotype: Possible read error: a much larger clone is one base away. The chain is built from TRBV6-1 and TRBJ1-6; D is unresolved. V lost 0 bases, J lost 10 bases, and 16 bases lay in between. The CDR3 is 16 amino acids. Per germline, CDR1 MNHNS and CDR2 SASEGT. CDR3 sequence: CASSEALQEGFSPLHF. Written as DNA, the CDR3 is TGTGCCAGCAGTGAAGCGCTTCAAGAGGGTTTCTCACCCCTCCACTTT.

The chain has TRBV20-1 and TRBJ2-1; D call uncertain. Trimming removed 6 bases from V and 6 bases from J, with 6 bases in between. The CDR3 covers 10 residues. CDR1 and CDR2 (germline): DFQATT, SNEGSKA (reference sequence). This CDR3 is CSASSNEQFF. In nucleotides, the CDR3 is TGCAGTGCCAGCTCCAATGAGCAGTTCTTC.

J is TRBJ2-2 and V is TRBV20-1; D gene unclear. There are 14 residues in the CDR3. V was trimmed by 6 bases and J by 5 bases, leaving 16 bases between them. The germline V gene has CDR1 DFQATT and CDR2 SNEGSKA (reference sequence). The CDR3 DNA reads TGCAGTGCCGCAGCGTGGGTGGAAACCGGGGAGCTGTTTTTT. Protein product: CSAAAWVETGELFF.

This clonotype was found once. The V and J genes are TRBV27 and TRBJ1-4, with 8 bases fitting TRBD1. The V segment lost 4 bases and the J segment 5 bases; nucleotides outside the gene matches: 6. In germline, CDR1 is MNHEY, CDR2 SMNVEV (reference sequence). The CDR3 runs to 15 residues. The CDR3 DNA reads as TGTGCCAGCAGTTGGGGGACAGGCTCAAATGAAAAACTGTTTTTT. Its translation is CASSWGTGSNEKLFF.

The chain is built from TRBV10-3 and TRBJ1-5; 7 bases align to TRBD1. CDR3 size: 17 residues. Looked up from germline, CDR1 is ENHRY and CDR2 is SYGVKD. V was clipped by 0 bases and J by 0 bases; unmatched bases: 5. The CDR3 spells CAISESLTGYSNQPQHF. In DNA, the CDR3 is TGTGCCATCAGTGAGTCGCTGACAGGGTATAGCAATCAGCCCCAGCATTTT.

In its sample, this clonotype was seen many times. V usage is TRBV28 and J usage is TRBJ2-1; 10 nucleotides agree with TRBD2. The V gene end was trimmed by 5 bases and the J gene end by 2 bases; junction bases not matched to a gene: 6. Germline V gene data show CDR1 as MDHEN and CDR2 as SYDVKM. This CDR3 is built from 16 residues. CDR3 region: CASSIASGGAYNEQFF. CDR3 nucleotides: TGTGCCAGCAGTATCGCAAGCGGGGGGGCCTACAATGAGCAGTTCTTC.